This paragraph reports one T cell receptor (beta chain). Its antigen is unidentified. The study ran its PCR with 60 Vbeta and 13 Jbeta primers. Profiling relied on immunoSEQ multiplex PCR, and the TCRdb table lists in-frame clones only, not all of them. The sample records 150,000 to 180,000 clones, around 79% being singletons. The data were obtained in a study of cytomegalovirus exposure and HLA in healthy donors. The study's findings and limits: A later examination showed that TCR association rates differed by HLA locus, with DRB1 most and HLA-C fewest.

V gave up 6 bases and J gave up 5 bases, with 10 bases separating them. The germline V gene encodes CDR1 SQVTM and CDR2 ANQGSEA. The CDR3 runs 12 residues. This sequence originates from a man aged 25 to 45 in good health and CMV-seropositive. The rearrangement uses TRBV29-1 and TRBJ2-2; D unclear. Material: PBMCs. The CDR3 coding sequence is TGCAGCGTCGGTAGCCGGACCGGGGAGCTGTTTTTT. Translated, it gives CSVGSRTGELFF.